This record concerns one T cell receptor beta chain sequence. J lost 4 bases, V lost 5 bases, and 5 bases had no gene match. Germline values: CDR1 MNHEY, CDR2 SVGAGI. The CDR3 spans 15 residues. Using immunoSEQ multiplex PCR, the repertoire was profiled, and TCRdb retains in-frame clones only, with some absent. In the table there are approximately 50,000 clones, around 86% of which are singletons. The source of the sample is a study of blood T cell repertoires in COVID-19. The chain couples TRBV6-5 to TRBJ2-1; TRBD1 aligns across 10 bases. Sequenced sample: peripheral blood. This TCR came from a man aged 45-60 years with active COVID-19. The CDR3 loop is CASSQDRGGYNEQFF. CDR3 sequence (DNA): TGTGCCAGCAGTCAGGACAGGGGGGGGTACAATGAGCAGTTCTTC.